This TCR beta chain stems from a study of T cell repertoires in cytomegalovirus infection. Study summary: Public TCR beta signatures were indicative of both CMV infection and a matching HLA type.

Many counts were recorded for this clonotype. Its antigen is undetermined. Germline CDR1 reads MNHNS; CDR2 reads SASEGT. The trim removed 0 bases at V and 5 bases at J, leaving 7 bases unmatched. The CDR3 runs to 17 residues. TCRdb fed the reads into MiXCR, producing one record per CDR3 protein. The sample has 150,000 to 200,000 distinct CDR3 sequences; around an eighth are singletons. Regarding the study as a whole: CMV-specific TCR beta clonotypes restricted by HLA-C were the ones dominating the ex vivo response.

The clonotype comes from a human donor in good health (CMV status not recorded). Some clones in this sample may be carry-over from other donors' samples. The chain carries TRBV6-1 and TRBJ1-5, with 10 bases fitting TRBD1. The sequenced sample was PBMCs. CDR3: CASSEASVGQGDQPQHF. The CDR3 DNA sequence: TGTGCCAGCAGTGAAGCCTCCGTTGGACAGGGGGATCAGCCCCAGCATTTT.